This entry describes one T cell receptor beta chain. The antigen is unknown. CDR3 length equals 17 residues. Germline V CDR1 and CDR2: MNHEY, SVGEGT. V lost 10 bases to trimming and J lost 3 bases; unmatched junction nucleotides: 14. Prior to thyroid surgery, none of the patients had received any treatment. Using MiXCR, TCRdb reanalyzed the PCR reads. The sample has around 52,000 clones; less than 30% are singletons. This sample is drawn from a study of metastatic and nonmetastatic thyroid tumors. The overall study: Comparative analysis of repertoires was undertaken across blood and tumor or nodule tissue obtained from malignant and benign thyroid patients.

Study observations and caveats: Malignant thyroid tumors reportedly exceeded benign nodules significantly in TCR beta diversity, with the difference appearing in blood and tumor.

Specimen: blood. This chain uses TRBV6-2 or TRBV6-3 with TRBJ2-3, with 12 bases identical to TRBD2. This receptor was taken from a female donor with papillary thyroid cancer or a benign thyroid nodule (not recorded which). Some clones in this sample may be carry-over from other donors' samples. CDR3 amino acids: CATRPLLGLAGTDTQYF. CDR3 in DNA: TGTGCCACTCGCCCCCTTCTAGGACTAGCGGGGACAGATACGCAGTATTTT.